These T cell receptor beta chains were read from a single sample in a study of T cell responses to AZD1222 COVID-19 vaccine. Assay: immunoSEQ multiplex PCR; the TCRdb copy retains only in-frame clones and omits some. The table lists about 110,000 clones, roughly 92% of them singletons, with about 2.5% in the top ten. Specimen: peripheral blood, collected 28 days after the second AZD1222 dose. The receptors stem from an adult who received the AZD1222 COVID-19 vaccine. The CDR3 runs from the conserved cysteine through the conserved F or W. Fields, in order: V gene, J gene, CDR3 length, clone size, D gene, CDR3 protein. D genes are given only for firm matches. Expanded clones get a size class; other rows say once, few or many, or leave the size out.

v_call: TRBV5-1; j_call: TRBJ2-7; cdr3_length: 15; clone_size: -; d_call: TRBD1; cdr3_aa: CASSLSRDSYVQQYF
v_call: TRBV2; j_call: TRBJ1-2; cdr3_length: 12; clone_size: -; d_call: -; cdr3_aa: CASSVQGNGYTF
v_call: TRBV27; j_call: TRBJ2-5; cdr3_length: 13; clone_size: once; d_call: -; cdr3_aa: CASSFRSRETQYF
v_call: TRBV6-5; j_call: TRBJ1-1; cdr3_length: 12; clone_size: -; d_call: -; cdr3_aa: CASQTGPSEAFF
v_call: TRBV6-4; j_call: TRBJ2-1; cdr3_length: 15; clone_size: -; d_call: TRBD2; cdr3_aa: CASARTSGSYNEQFF
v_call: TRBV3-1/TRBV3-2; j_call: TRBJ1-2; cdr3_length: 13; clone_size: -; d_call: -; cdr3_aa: CASSQVGGEGYTF
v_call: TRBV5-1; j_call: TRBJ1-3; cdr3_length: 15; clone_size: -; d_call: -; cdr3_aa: CASSLASGTGNTIYF
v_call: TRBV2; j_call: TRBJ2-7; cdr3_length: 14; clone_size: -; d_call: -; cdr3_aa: CASRQDSQLYEQYF
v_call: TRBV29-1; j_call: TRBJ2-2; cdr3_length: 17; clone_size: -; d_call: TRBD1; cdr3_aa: CSVVPVTGSAGTGELFF
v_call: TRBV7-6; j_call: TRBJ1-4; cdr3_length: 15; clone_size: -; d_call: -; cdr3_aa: CASSRRATWDEKLFF
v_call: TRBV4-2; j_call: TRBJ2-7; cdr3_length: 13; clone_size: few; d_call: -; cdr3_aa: CASSQDFAFEQYF
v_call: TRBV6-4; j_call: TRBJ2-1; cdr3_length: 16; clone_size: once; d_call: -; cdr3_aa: CASSDPEGAGRDEQFF